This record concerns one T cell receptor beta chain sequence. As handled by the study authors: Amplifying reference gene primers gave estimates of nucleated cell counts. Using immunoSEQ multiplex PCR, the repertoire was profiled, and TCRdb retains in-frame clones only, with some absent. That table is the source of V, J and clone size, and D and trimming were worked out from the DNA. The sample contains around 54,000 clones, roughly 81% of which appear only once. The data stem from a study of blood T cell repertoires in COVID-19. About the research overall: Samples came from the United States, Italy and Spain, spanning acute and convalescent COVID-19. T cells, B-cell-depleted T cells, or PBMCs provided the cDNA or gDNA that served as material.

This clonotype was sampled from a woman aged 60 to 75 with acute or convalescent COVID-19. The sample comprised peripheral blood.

CDR3 nucleotide sequence: TGTGCCAGCAGACCCGGGACAGGGGATGAAAAACTGTTTTTT. Its protein product is CASRPGTGDEKLFF. The rearrangement joins TRBV7-9 to TRBJ1-4; TRBD1 matches at 10 bases. Germline trimming cut 6 bases from V and 6 bases from J; bases unmatched to any gene: 4. The CDR3 runs to 14 residues. The germline gives CDR1 SEHNR, CDR2 FQNEAQ (reference sequence).